This passage covers 8 T cell receptor beta chains from one sample sequenced in a study of blood T cell repertoires in COVID-19. Profiling relied on immunoSEQ multiplex PCR, and the TCRdb table lists in-frame clones only, not all of them. The table shows some 62,000 clones, with 88% occurring only once. The specimen was peripheral blood. These receptors came from a human donor in a cohort sampled during active COVID-19.

The J gene is TRBJ2-2, the V gene TRBV7-3, with a tentative D call TRBD1 (6 bases). Trimming removed 4 bases at V and 7 bases at J, with 13 bases between. Germline CDR1 and CDR2: SGHTA and FQGTGA. The CDR3 covers 14 residues. The CDR3 spells CASSSNRAGGELFF. CDR3 sequence (DNA): TGTGCCAGCAGCTCCAACAGGGCGGGCGGGGAGCTGTTTTTT.

The J gene is TRBJ2-3, the V gene TRBV29-1; 15 bases map to TRBD2. The V gene end was trimmed by 5 bases and the J gene end by 5 bases; junction bases not matched to a gene: 11. CDR1 is SQVTM and CDR2 is ANQGSEA in the germline V gene. The CDR3 has 17 amino acids. The CDR3 here is CSVSGTSGGQTRDTQYF. The CDR3 coding sequence is TGCAGCGTTTCCGGGACTAGCGGGGGGCAGACTAGAGATACGCAGTATTTT.

CDR3 sequence: CASSEKRSQGEGYTF. In nucleotides, the CDR3 is TGTGCCAGCAGTGAAAAGAGATCCCAGGGTGAAGGCTACACCTTC. V usage is TRBV2 and J usage is TRBJ1-2, with a tentative D call TRBD1 (5 bases). The ends were cut back, 2 bases at V and 8 bases at J, with 18 bases in the middle. CDR1 and CDR2 (germline): SNHLY, FYNNEI. The CDR3 runs 15 residues.

The chain couples TRBV4-3 to TRBJ2-1; 8 nucleotides match TRBD2. Trimming at V came to 1 base and at J to 4 bases, leaving 6 bases not matched to a gene. Per the germline V gene, CDR1 is LGHNA and CDR2 is YSLEER. The CDR3 is 16 amino acids. This chain's CDR3 is CASSQARSGGYNEQFF. The DNA for the CDR3 is TGCGCCAGCAGCCAAGCGAGGAGCGGGGGATACAATGAGCAGTTCTTC.

The chain links TRBV19 to TRBJ1-6; D is possibly TRBD1 (6 bases). Germline V gene data show CDR1 as LNHDA and CDR2 as SQIVND (reference sequence). The germline V and J ends were trimmed by 7 bases and 7 bases, with 11 bases remaining between them. The CDR3 covers 13 residues. Here the CDR3 DNA reads TGTGCCAGTACTGTTCAGGGGAATTCACCCCTCCACTTT. Amino acid sequence: CASTVQGNSPLHF.

The V gene is TRBV7-2, the J gene TRBJ2-7; tentatively, D is TRBD1 (6 bases). The CDR3 is made up of 18 amino acids. Germline-derived CDR1 and CDR2 are SGHTA and FQGNSA. The V gene lost 0 bases and the J gene lost 6 bases, with 24 bases spanning the gap. The CDR3 sequence is CASSLAPFHDRNPIEQYF. CDR3 nucleotide sequence: TGTGCCAGCAGCTTAGCCCCCTTTCATGACAGGAACCCAATCGAGCAGTACTTC.

V usage is TRBV6-2 or TRBV6-3 and J usage is TRBJ2-1, with a tentative D call TRBD1 (5 bases). With 2 bases removed from V and 8 bases from J, the gap between germline ends came to 22 bases. Looked up from germline, CDR1 is MNHEY and CDR2 is SVGEGT. The CDR3 extends over 17 amino acids. The CDR3: CASSYTTGGAESHEQFF. The CDR3 coding sequence is TGTGCCAGCAGTTACACAACCGGTGGGGCGGAGTCGCATGAGCAGTTCTTC.

This chain uses TRBV27 with TRBJ1-1; 11 positions agree with TRBD1. Germline V CDR1 and CDR2: MNHEY, SMNVEV (reference sequence). V shed 5 bases, J shed 11 bases, and the junction held 7 bases outside the gene matches. The CDR3 is 13 amino acids. The CDR3 coding sequence is TGTGCCAGCAGTGGACAGGGGGCGAGTAGGGCTTTCTTT. Protein product: CASSGQGASRAFF.